These 22 T cell receptor beta chains came from one sample sequenced in a study of T cell responses to AZD1222 COVID-19 vaccine. Measured with immunoSEQ multiplex PCR; TCRdb has only the in-frame clones, and not every one. Among tens of thousands of clones, about nine tenths were seen once, and the ten largest hold more than 4%. Sequencing used peripheral blood, obtained on day 0 of AZD1222 vaccination. These receptors all come from an adult in good health.

This chain uses TRBV5-8 with TRBJ2-3, with D hard to call. V was trimmed by 1 base and J by 6 bases, leaving 3 bases between them. Germline assignment: CDR1 SGHTS and CDR2 YDEGEE. The CDR3 is made up of 11 amino acids. CDR3: CASSLRDTQYF. The CDR3 DNA sequence: TGTGCCAGCAGCTTGCGGGATACGCAGTATTTT.

J is TRBJ1-5 and V is TRBV5-5, with 7 bases lining up with TRBD1. Trimming cost V 5 bases and J 0 bases; bases outside gene matches: 5. Looked up from germline, CDR1 is SGHKS and CDR2 is YYEKEE (reference sequence). The CDR3 consists of 15 residues. The CDR3: CASSWTGYSNQPQHF. CDR3 nucleotide sequence: TGTGCCAGCAGTTGGACAGGCTATAGCAATCAGCCCCAGCATTTT.

The V gene is TRBV5-6, the J gene TRBJ1-1; TRBD1 might be the D (6 bases). Per germline, CDR1 SGHDT and CDR2 YYEEEE. This CDR3 is 18 amino acids long. With 0 bases removed from V and 0 bases from J, the gap between germline ends came to 18 bases. CDR3 bases: TGTGCCAGCAGCTTGGCAGGGACACGGCGGGCTATGAACACTGAAGCTTTCTTT. This translates into CASSLAGTRRAMNTEAFF.

The chain couples TRBV6-5 to TRBJ1-4; D is ambiguous. The CDR3 runs 15 residues. Germline V gene sequence: CDR1 MNHEY, CDR2 SVGAGI. Trimming cost V 6 bases and J 5 bases, with 16 bases left between them. The CDR3 reads CASRTNGEANEKLFF. The CDR3 nucleotides are TGTGCCAGCAGGACGAACGGGGAGGCGAATGAAAAACTGTTTTTT.

This chain uses TRBV29-1 with TRBJ2-7; perhaps TRBD1 as D (5 bases). V lost 5 bases and J 5 bases, leaving 10 bases between the germline ends. The germline V gene has CDR1 SQVTM and CDR2 ANQGSEA. The CDR3 covers 11 residues. The chain's CDR3 is CSVLKGHEQYF. The CDR3 DNA reads as TGCAGCGTTTTAAAGGGGCACGAGCAGTACTTC.

The chain employs TRBV19 and TRBJ1-6, with D perhaps TRBD1 (5 bases). Germline-derived CDR1 and CDR2 are LNHDA and SQIVND (reference sequence). This CDR3 region has 14 residues. Trimming removed 3 bases from V and 7 bases from J, with 10 bases in between. The CDR3 loop reads CASSIRQMNSPLHF. The CDR3 nucleotides are TGTGCCAGTAGTATCCGACAGATGAATTCACCCCTCCACTTT. Drawing the rest from reference TRBV19 and TRBJ1-6, the complete variable domain is DGGITQSPKYLFRKEGQNVTLSCEQNLNHDAMYWYRQDPGQGLRLIYYSQIVNDFQKGDIAEGYSVSREKKESFPLTVTSAQKNPTAFYLCASSIRQMNSPLHFGNGTRLTVT.

The chain employs TRBV19 and TRBJ1-6, with 8 bases identical to TRBD1. This CDR3 contains 14 residues. After removal of 2 bases from V and 10 bases from J, the junction contained 4 bases not matched to a gene. Per germline, CDR1 LNHDA and CDR2 SQIVND (reference sequence). The CDR3 sequence is CASSIQTGESPLHF. The CDR3 coding sequence is TGTGCCAGTAGTATACAGACAGGGGAATCACCCCTCCACTTT.

The chain recombines TRBV2 with TRBJ2-2, with D perhaps matching TRBD2 (5 bases). Trimming stripped 6 bases from V and 4 bases from J, with 9 bases between. CDR3 length equals 13 residues. The germline CDR1 and CDR2 sequences are SNHLY and FYNNEI. The chain's CDR3 is CASSPDFTGELFF. CDR3 coding DNA: TGTGCCAGCAGCCCGGACTTCACCGGGGAGCTGTTTTTT.

Only one count was recorded for this clone. The chain links TRBV29-1 to TRBJ2-3; TRBD1 matches at 8 bases. J gave up 5 bases and V 4 bases, and 8 bases lay outside the gene matches. The length of the CDR3 is 14 residues. Germline V gene lookup returns CDR1 SQVTM and CDR2 ANQGSEA. For the CDR3, the DNA is TGCAGCGTTGGGCAGGGGGCGTTTAGAGATACGCAGTATTTT. Encoded protein: CSVGQGAFRDTQYF.

This sequence joins TRBV6-6 and TRBJ1-2; the D gene is possibly TRBD1 (5 bases). Germline values: CDR1 MNHNY, CDR2 SVGAGI (reference sequence). This CDR3 spans 13 amino acids. Trimming removed 6 bases from V and 6 bases from J, with 14 bases in between. The CDR3 coding sequence is TGTGCCAGCAGCTCCTACAGGAAGGATGGCTACACCTTC. Its translation is CASSSYRKDGYTF.

This chain connects TRBV2 to TRBJ2-3; D may match TRBD1 or TRBD2 (5 bases each). The V gene's germline CDR1 is SNHLY and CDR2 FYNNEI. The V and J ends lost 1 base and 3 bases respectively, with 5 bases between them. The CDR3 contains 13 residues. The CDR3 nucleotides read TGTGCCAGCAGTGAAGGGGGGACAGATACGCAGTATTTT. This gives the protein CASSEGGTDTQYF.

This clone was detected only a few times. The V and J genes are TRBV5-6 and TRBJ1-2; 8 bases map to TRBD1. The CDR3 sequence is 14 residues long. Germline V gene sequence: CDR1 SGHDT, CDR2 YYEEEE. With V trimmed by 2 bases and J by 4 bases, 4 bases remained unmatched. The DNA for the CDR3 is TGTGCCAGCAGCTTCTGGGACAGGCCCTATGGCTACACCTTC. It specifies CASSFWDRPYGYTF. Full variable domain (missing parts from reference TRBV5-6 and TRBJ1-2): DAGVTQSPTHLIKTRGQQVTLRCSPKSGHDTVSWYQQALGQGPQFIFQYYEEEERQRGNFPDRFSGHQFPNYSSELNVNALLLGDSALYLCASSFWDRPYGYTFGSGTRLTVV.

The CDR3: CASSYSSWAGEGEQFF. CDR3 sequence (DNA): TGTGCCAGCAGTTACTCGAGCTGGGCAGGGGAGGGTGAGCAGTTCTTC. J is TRBJ2-1 and V is TRBV6-2 or TRBV6-3, with D possibly matching TRBD2 (7 bases). V was shortened by 0 bases and J by 9 bases, with 18 bases between the two germline ends. The germline CDR1 and CDR2 sequences are MNHEY and SVGEGT. The CDR3 sequence is 16 residues long.

The chain carries TRBV11-3 and TRBJ1-1; D perhaps matches TRBD1 (6 bases). In germline, CDR1 is SGHNT, CDR2 YENEEA. V lost 2 bases and J 2 bases, leaving 9 bases between the germline ends. The CDR3 runs 14 residues. DNA for the CDR3: TGTGCCAGCAGCTTAATACAGGGTAACACTGAAGCTTTCTTT. This encodes CASSLIQGNTEAFF.

The genes are TRBV20-1 and TRBJ1-2; TRBD1 is a possible D gene (5 bases). V lost 3 bases, J lost 8 bases, and 7 bases lay in between. This CDR3 has 10 amino acids. Germline values: CDR1 DFQATT, CDR2 SNEGSKA (reference sequence). CDR3 in DNA: TGCAGTGCTAGTAGGGGAGGCTACACCTTC. As protein: CSASRGGYTF.

V usage is TRBV5-6 and J usage is TRBJ1-2; D ambiguous. CDR3 length: 14 amino acids. Germline lookup yields CDR1 SGHDT and CDR2 YYEEEE. The V and J ends lost 0 bases and 2 bases respectively, with 8 bases between them. CDR3 sequence reads: CASSLALGNYGYTF. As DNA, the CDR3 is TGTGCCAGCAGCTTGGCGTTAGGAAACTATGGCTACACCTTC.

V usage is TRBV3-1 (or the pseudogene TRBV3-2) and J usage is TRBJ2-1, with D hard to call. Trimming left V 4 bases short and J 3 bases short, with 4 bases between. Looked up from germline, CDR1 is LGHDT and CDR2 is YNNKEL (reference sequence). This CDR3 contains 12 residues. In DNA form, the CDR3 reads TGTGCCAGCAGCCGTGACTACAATGAGCAGTTCTTC. Protein product: CASSRDYNEQFF.

Here the CDR3 reads CASSADLDTQYF. The CDR3 nucleotides are TGTGCCAGTAGTGCAGACTTGGATACGCAGTATTTT. V and J are TRBV19 and TRBJ2-3; D is unresolved. V lost 5 bases to trimming and J lost 6 bases, with 9 bases between them. Germline CDR1 reads LNHDA; CDR2 reads SQIVND (reference sequence). The CDR3 is 12 amino acids.

This chain connects TRBV5-1 to TRBJ2-7; D remains unclear. The CDR3 runs 13 residues. V gave up 5 bases and J gave up 2 bases, with 11 bases separating them. Germline loops: CDR1 SGHRS, CDR2 YFSETQ. CDR3 sequence reads: CASRRNGAYEQYF. The CDR3 DNA reads as TGCGCCAGCAGACGTAACGGAGCCTACGAGCAGTACTTC. Full variable domain (missing parts from reference TRBV5-1 and TRBJ2-7): KAGVTQTPRYLIKTRGQQVTLSCSPISGHRSVSWYQQTPGQGLQFLFEYFSETQRNKGNFPGRFSGRQFSNSRSEMNVSTLELGDSALYLCASRRNGAYEQYFGPGTRLTVT.

The rearrangement joins TRBV7-3 to TRBJ1-2; D possibly corresponds to TRBD1 (6 bases). V lost 1 base to trimming and J lost 8 bases, with 11 bases between them. This CDR3 comprises 13 residues. Germline assignment: CDR1 SGHTA and CDR2 FQGTGA. CDR3 residues: CASSLNGGRGYTF. CDR3 nucleotides: TGTGCCAGCAGCTTAAACGGGGGCAGAGGCTACACCTTC.

This clone was found once. The chain recombines TRBV6-6 with TRBJ1-2; D ambiguous. This CDR3 comprises 15 residues. With 2 bases removed from V and 1 base from J, the gap between germline ends came to 11 bases. Germline CDR1 reads MNHNY; CDR2 reads SVGAGI (reference sequence). The CDR3 coding sequence is TGTGCCAGCAGTTACGCAGGAGGGAATAACTATGGCTACACCTTC. This gives the protein CASSYAGGNNYGYTF.

This chain connects TRBV5-4 to TRBJ1-6; TRBD1 matches 7 bases. The CDR3 is 14 amino acids. V shed 4 bases, J shed 6 bases, and the junction held 4 bases outside the gene matches. Germline CDR1 and CDR2: SGHNT and YYREEE (reference sequence). The DNA for the CDR3 is TGTGCCAGCAGCAGACAGGGAACTAATTCACCCCTCCACTTT. Translating gives CASSRQGTNSPLHF.